This T cell receptor (beta chain) was sequenced for a study of T cell responses to AZD1222 COVID-19 vaccine. In the study overall: Whether given at about 4 or about 12 weeks, second doses were pooled. General study results and limits: Repertoire samples came only from after the peak T cell response. It should be noted that donors were predominantly white British and more often female, and clonal diversity was possibly underestimated. Vaccine-associated CD4 TCRs spanned spike, dominant at 160-218 and 743-854.

The data were produced by immunoSEQ multiplex PCR, yet TCRdb's version contains in-frame clones alone and is incomplete. Here the sample spans approximately 90,000 clones, roughly nine tenths being singletons. This CDR3 contains 14 residues. V lost 4 bases and J 2 bases, leaving 13 bases between the germline ends. The germline V gene encodes CDR1 SGHRS and CDR2 YFSETQ. This clone came up once. The antigen is unknown. The starting material was peripheral blood, obtained on day 0 of AZD1222 vaccination. The chain couples TRBV5-1 to TRBJ2-7; D is ambiguous. This TCR came from an adult in good health. The CDR3 protein is CASSHTDAAYEQYF. In nucleotides, the CDR3 is TGCGCCAGCAGCCATACCGACGCAGCCTACGAGCAGTACTTC. The entire variable domain, with the rest obtained from reference TRBV5-1 and TRBJ2-7, is as follows: KAGVTQTPRYLIKTRGQQVTLSCSPISGHRSVSWYQQTPGQGLQFLFEYFSETQRNKGNFPGRFSGRQFSNSRSEMNVSTLELGDSALYLCASSHTDAAYEQYFGPGTRLTVT.